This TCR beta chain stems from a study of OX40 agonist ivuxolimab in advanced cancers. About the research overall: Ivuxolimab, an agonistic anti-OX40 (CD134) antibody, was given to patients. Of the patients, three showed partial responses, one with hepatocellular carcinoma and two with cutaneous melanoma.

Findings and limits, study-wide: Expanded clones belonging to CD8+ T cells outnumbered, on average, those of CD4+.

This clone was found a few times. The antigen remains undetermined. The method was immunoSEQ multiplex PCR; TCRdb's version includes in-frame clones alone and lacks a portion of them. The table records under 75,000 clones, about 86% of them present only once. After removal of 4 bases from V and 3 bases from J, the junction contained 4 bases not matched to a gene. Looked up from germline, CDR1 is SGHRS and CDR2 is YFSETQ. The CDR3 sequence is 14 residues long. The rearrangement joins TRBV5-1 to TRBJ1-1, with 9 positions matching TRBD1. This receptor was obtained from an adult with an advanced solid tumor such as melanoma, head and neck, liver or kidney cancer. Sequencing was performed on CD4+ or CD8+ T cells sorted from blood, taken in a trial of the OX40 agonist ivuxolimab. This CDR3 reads CASSPGTGYTEAFF. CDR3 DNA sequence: TGCGCCAGCAGCCCCGGGACAGGGTACACTGAAGCTTTCTTT.